The following is a TCR beta chain sequence with its context. The sample is drawn from a study of blood T cells in healthy people across ages. The V and J ends lost 6 bases and 7 bases, in that order; junction bases with no gene match: 13. The CDR3 length is 16 residues. The germline gives CDR1 MNHNS, CDR2 SASEGT. The second PCR ran roughly 6 to 12 cycles with a sample-barcoded 5' primer and J-beta primers. A single record per CDR3 protein comes from TCRdb applying MiXCR to the 5' RACE reads. The sample includes 790,000 or so distinct CDR3 sequences, about 47% seen only once; the top ten take roughly 18%. Approximately 9.2 milliliters was the volume of peripheral blood drawn from each donor.

The sequencing input was blood. The rearrangement uses TRBV6-1 and TRBJ2-7, with 12 bases matching TRBD1. This clonotype originated in an elderly man in good health. Here the CDR3 DNA reads TGTGCCAGCAGGGAGTCCCCGGGACAGGGGGCAGATGAGCAGTACTTC. Its protein is CASRESPGQGADEQYF.